This entry lists 7 T cell receptor beta chains sequenced from one sample in a study of cytomegalovirus exposure and HLA in healthy donors. Vbeta (60) and Jbeta (13) primers were used in the PCR. Clones were sequenced by immunoSEQ multiplex PCR, and TCRdb holds only the in-frame ones, with some missing. The data hold around 110,000 clones, with around 62% observed a single time. Sequenced: PBMCs. All receptors derive from a woman aged 40 to 49 in good health and CMV-seropositive.

The CDR3 region has the DNA TGTGCCAGCAGTTCACCGGGGGGGCGACAGGGATACTATGGCTACACCTTC. Amino acids: CASSSPGGRQGYYGYTF. The rearrangement links TRBV28 to TRBJ1-2; TRBD1 agrees at 7 bases. From germline, CDR1 is MDHEN and CDR2 SYDVKM. This CDR3 spans 17 amino acids. After removal of 4 bases from V and 3 bases from J, the junction contained 14 bases not matched to a gene.

The chain joins TRBV4-3 to TRBJ2-1; D possibly corresponds to TRBD2 (5 bases). The germline V gene has CDR1 LGHNA and CDR2 YSLEER. This CDR3 comprises 17 residues. The V end lost 0 bases, the J end lost 4 bases, and 16 bases lay between the germline ends. The CDR3 region has the DNA TGCGCCAGCAGCCAAGAAATGGAGGCACTACTGTACAATGAGCAGTTCTTC. Protein sequence: CASSQEMEALLYNEQFF.

This chain links TRBV15 with TRBJ1-1; D uncertain. In germline, CDR1 is LNHNV, CDR2 YYDKDF (reference sequence). The CDR3 extends over 14 amino acids. Between the trimmed V and J ends, which lost 0 bases and 2 bases, there was a span of 7 bases. Here the CDR3 DNA reads TGTGCCACCAGCAGAGATTGGAGAAACACTGAAGCTTTCTTT. Translated: CATSRDWRNTEAFF.

The rearrangement joins TRBV6-4 to TRBJ1-1, with 9 bases that match TRBD1. Germline assignment: CDR1 MRHNA and CDR2 SNTAGT. The CDR3 extends over 13 amino acids. The V segment lost 2 bases and the J segment 12 bases; nucleotides outside the gene matches: 7. The CDR3 region is CASSDGQGRRSFF. In nucleotides, the CDR3 is TGTGCCAGCAGTGACGGACAGGGGCGTAGGTCTTTCTTT.

Concerning this clone: The junction departs from the called germline gene at one end, perhaps through a read error. The chain uses TRBV7-9 and TRBJ1-2; D is perhaps TRBD1 (5 bases). CDR3 length: 16 residues. CDR1 and CDR2 (germline): SEHNR, FQNEAQ (reference sequence). The CDR3: CSSSSSGELSNYGYTF. The CDR3 nucleotides are TGTTCCAGCAGCTCGTCGGGGGAGCTCTCTAACTATGGCTACACCTTC.

The chain carries TRBV6-1 and TRBJ2-7, with D perhaps matching TRBD2 (6 bases). V dropped 6 bases and J dropped 2 bases, with 14 bases sitting between them. The CDR3 totals 14 residues. Germline CDR1 is MNHNS and CDR2 is SASEGT. The CDR3 spells CASRTHGGPYEQYF. The CDR3 region has the DNA TGTGCCAGCAGGACCCACGGGGGTCCCTACGAGCAGTACTTC.

As regards this clone: The junction and the germline gene differ at one end; a read error may be behind it. The chain couples TRBV12-5 to TRBJ1-2, with D possibly TRBD1 on 5 matching bases. Germline CDR1 and CDR2: LGHNT and FRNRAP. The CDR3 has 13 amino acids. CDR3 residues: CASGFQGRPDVGF. CDR3 sequence (DNA): TGTGCTAGTGGTTTCCAGGGTCGCCCGGACGTGGGGTTC.